A single sample gave rise to the 17 T cell receptor beta chains below, sequenced in a study of cytomegalovirus exposure and HLA in healthy donors. Use of 60 Vbeta and 13 Jbeta primers characterized the PCR. Method: immunoSEQ multiplex PCR; TCRdb's copy keeps in-frame clones and lacks some. The sample carries about 170,000 clones, 75% to 85% recorded once. Sample: PBMCs. Source of these receptors: a girl aged 2-10 years in good health and CMV-seropositive.

This chain uses TRBV11-2 with TRBJ2-1; 9 nucleotides match TRBD2. The CDR3 spans 18 residues. Germline lookup yields CDR1 SGHAT and CDR2 FQNNGV. V shed 3 bases, J shed 2 bases, and the junction held 11 bases outside the gene matches. CDR3 amino acids: CASSFEGSGSLAYNEQFF. In DNA, the CDR3 is TGTGCCAGCAGCTTTGAGGGTAGCGGGAGCCTGGCCTACAATGAGCAGTTCTTC.

The V and J genes are TRBV9 and TRBJ2-7; tentative D call: TRBD2 (6 bases). The germline V gene encodes CDR1 SGDLS and CDR2 YYNGEE. The CDR3 is 15 residues long. The V and J ends lost 0 bases and 4 bases respectively, with 14 bases between them. The CDR3 DNA reads as TGTGCCAGCAGCGTAGCGGGGGACGGGCAATACGAGCAGTACTTC. Translated: CASSVAGDGQYEQYF.

V gene TRBV7-3 combines with J gene TRBJ1-1; TRBD1 might be the D (6 bases). Trimming pared 5 bases from V and 3 bases from J, leaving 10 bases between. Germline values: CDR1 SGHTA, CDR2 FQGTGA. The CDR3 consists of 13 residues. The CDR3 coding sequence is TGTGCCAGCAGCGCTCAGGGGTACACTGAAGCTTTCTTT. It translates to CASSAQGYTEAFF.

The rearrangement joins TRBV7-9 to TRBJ1-1, with 11 positions matching TRBD1. CDR3 length: 15 amino acids. Germline V gene sequence: CDR1 SEHNR, CDR2 FQNEAQ (reference sequence). V was pared by 0 bases and J by 6 bases, with 3 bases of the junction left unmatched. This chain's CDR3 is CASSLADRGRPEAFF. The CDR3 nucleotides read TGTGCCAGCAGCTTAGCGGACAGGGGGCGACCTGAAGCTTTCTTT.

The rearrangement links TRBV5-1 to TRBJ1-5; no definite D call. In germline, CDR1 is SGHRS, CDR2 YFSETQ. The V gene lost 0 bases and the J gene lost 3 bases, with 7 bases spanning the gap. The CDR3 sequence is 14 residues long. The CDR3 protein is CASSLGGANQPQHF. For the CDR3, the DNA is TGCGCCAGCAGCTTGGGAGGTGCCAATCAGCCCCAGCATTTT.

The V gene is TRBV5-4, the J gene TRBJ2-7; D ambiguous. Germline V gene sequence: CDR1 SGHNT, CDR2 YYREEE (reference sequence). Trimming left V 4 bases short and J 3 bases short, with 11 bases between. This CDR3 has 13 residues. The CDR3 bases are TGTGCCAGCAGCCGCCGGTCCAACTACGAGCAGTACTTC. It is translated as CASSRRSNYEQYF.

The V gene is TRBV2, the J gene TRBJ1-2, with 9 positions matching TRBD1. Germline loops: CDR1 SNHLY, CDR2 FYNNEI. The CDR3 totals 15 residues. Losses at the gene ends were 2 bases for V and 8 bases for J; bases not matched to a gene: 9. The CDR3 sequence: CASSEQGQGMKGYTF. The CDR3 DNA follows: TGTGCCAGCAGTGAACAAGGACAGGGGATGAAGGGCTACACCTTC.

The chain has TRBV11-2 and TRBJ1-5; D gene uncertain. The V gene's germline CDR1 is SGHAT and CDR2 FQNNGV. Trimming removed 4 bases from V and 9 bases from J, with 16 bases in between. The CDR3 covers 14 residues. The CDR3 sequence: CASSYDGLSWPQHF. In DNA form, the CDR3 reads TGTGCCAGCAGCTACGACGGACTATCATGGCCCCAGCATTTT.

The chain is built from TRBV30 and TRBJ2-7, with TRBD1 matching over 7 bases. Germline values: CDR1 GTSNPN, CDR2 SVGIG (reference sequence). The CDR3 length is 17 residues. Losses at the gene ends were 2 bases for V and 0 bases for J; bases not matched to a gene: 13. CDR3 in DNA: TGTGCCTGGAGTAATTGGACCTGGGACAGCCTCTCCTACGAGCAGTACTTC. Residues: CAWSNWTWDSLSYEQYF.

The chain carries TRBV28 and TRBJ2-7, with D maybe TRBD2 (6 bases). The V and J ends lost 5 bases and 0 bases respectively, with 11 bases between them. Germline V gene lookup returns CDR1 MDHEN and CDR2 SYDVKM. There are 14 residues in the CDR3. The CDR3 protein is CASSIGGGSYEQYF. For the CDR3, the DNA is TGTGCCAGCAGTATTGGGGGAGGCTCCTACGAGCAGTACTTC.

This clone was seen just once. CDR3 residues: CASSELNAGDRAQHF. The CDR3 region has the DNA TGTGCCAGCAGTGAACTTAACGCTGGGGACAGAGCCCAGCATTTT. The chain carries TRBV2 and TRBJ1-5; the match to TRBD1 covers 7 bases. With 2 bases clipped from V and 11 bases from J, the junction kept 12 bases outside the gene matches. The length of the CDR3 is 15 residues. Germline assignment: CDR1 SNHLY and CDR2 FYNNEI.

This chain uses TRBV7-6 with TRBJ2-7, with a possible D match to TRBD1 (6 bases). The CDR3 totals 15 residues. Germline V gene lookup returns CDR1 SGHVS and CDR2 FNYEAQ. The V end lost 4 bases, the J end lost 4 bases, and 17 bases lay between the germline ends. CDR3 bases: TGTGCCAGCAGCTCCGAAGACAGGCCCCATTACGAGCAGTACTTC. Translating it yields CASSSEDRPHYEQYF.

V and J are TRBV5-1 and TRBJ2-2; D not certain. This CDR3 is 13 amino acids long. CDR1 SGHRS and CDR2 YFSETQ come from the germline V gene. Trimming stripped 0 bases from V and 3 bases from J, with 3 bases between. CDR3 sequence: CASSLVDTGELFF. For the CDR3, the DNA is TGCGCCAGCAGCTTGGTAGACACCGGGGAGCTGTTTTTT.

This clone occurred a few times. V and J are TRBV4-2 and TRBJ1-1, with a tentative D call TRBD1 (6 bases). This CDR3 contains 14 residues. The germline CDR1 and CDR2 sequences are LGHNA and YNFKEQ. Trimming cost V 1 base and J 4 bases, with 10 bases left between them. The CDR3 region is CASSQGGGGTEAFF. The CDR3, as DNA: TGTGCCAGCAGCCAAGGGGGGGGCGGCACTGAAGCTTTCTTT.

This sequence joins TRBV27 and TRBJ1-2; TRBD1 aligns across 7 bases. Germline V gene lookup returns CDR1 MNHEY and CDR2 SMNVEV (reference sequence). The CDR3 runs 16 residues. Losses at the gene ends were 5 bases for V and 4 bases for J; bases not matched to a gene: 13. The CDR3 spells CASSLDPGQPPYGYTF. The CDR3 nucleotides read TGTGCCAGCAGTCTTGACCCGGGACAGCCCCCCTATGGCTACACCTTC.

The J gene is TRBJ2-1, the V gene TRBV30, with 13 positions matching TRBD2. Germline V gene lookup returns CDR1 GTSNPN and CDR2 SVGIG (reference sequence). This CDR3 has 14 residues. The trim removed 5 bases at V and 10 bases at J, leaving 8 bases unmatched. Here the CDR3 DNA reads TGTGCCTGGGTCGGACTAGCGGGAGAGGGGGAGCAGTTCTTC. It is translated as CAWVGLAGEGEQFF.

This rearrangement joins TRBV4-1 to TRBJ1-2; 7 positions agree with TRBD1. Germline CDR1 and CDR2: MGHRA and YSYEKL. The CDR3 loop spans 16 amino acids. J lost 4 bases, V lost 1 base, and 9 bases had no gene match. Written as DNA, the CDR3 is TGCGCCAGCAGCCAAGTCAACAGGGGAGGTCTCTATGGCTACACCTTC. Translation gives CASSQVNRGGLYGYTF.